Below, 16 T cell receptor beta chains from the same sample are listed, as sequenced in a study of blood T cell repertoires in COVID-19. Profiling relied on immunoSEQ multiplex PCR, and the TCRdb table lists in-frame clones only, not all of them. Of about 370,000 clones listed, 85% to 90% were seen once; the top ten hold around 1%. The material sequenced was PBMCs or T cells enriched from blood (not recorded which). The receptors come from a man aged 18-30 years who had recovered from COVID-19.

The rearrangement joins TRBV7-3 to TRBJ2-5; TRBD1 aligns across 9 bases. This CDR3 region has 16 residues. V gave up 5 bases and J gave up 2 bases; unmatched junction bases: 9. The V gene's germline CDR1 is SGHTA and CDR2 FQGTGA. CDR3 nucleotides: TGTGCCAGCAGCCAAACTATTGGACAGGGGCAAGAGACCCAGTACTTC. Amino acids: CASSQTIGQGQETQYF.

The V gene is TRBV7-8, the J gene TRBJ2-7; TRBD1 might be the D (6 bases). The V gene's germline CDR1 is SGHVS and CDR2 FQNEAQ. V was shortened by 5 bases and J by 0 bases, with 17 bases between the two germline ends. This CDR3 spans 16 amino acids. Written as DNA, the CDR3 is TGTGCCAGCAGCGGGTGGGACACCGGCAGCTCCTACGAGCAGTACTTC. It translates to CASSGWDTGSSYEQYF.

The chain is built from TRBV5-4 and TRBJ1-6; D uncertain. The CDR3 covers 14 residues. V was shortened by 2 bases and J by 3 bases, with 6 bases between the two germline ends. Per the germline V gene, CDR1 is SGHNT and CDR2 is YYREEE (reference sequence). The CDR3 region is CASSLTNYNSPLHF. The CDR3 nucleotides read TGTGCCAGCAGCTTAACTAACTATAATTCACCCCTCCACTTT.

This clone appeared once. CDR3 amino acids: CASKPTGGANVLTF. CDR3 in DNA: TGTGCCAGCAAACCGACGGGGGGGGCCAACGTCCTGACTTTC. This rearrangement joins TRBV2 to TRBJ2-6; D may be TRBD2 (5 bases). V lost 7 bases, J lost 4 bases, and 11 bases lay in between. Germline-derived CDR1 and CDR2 are SNHLY and FYNNEI. The CDR3 runs to 14 residues.

The J gene is TRBJ2-7, the V gene TRBV4-1, with 8 bases identical to TRBD2. The length of the CDR3 is 15 residues. V was clipped by 6 bases and J by 4 bases; unmatched bases: 11. Germline assignment: CDR1 MGHRA and CDR2 YSYEKL. The CDR3 nucleotides read TGCGCCAGCAGTCTTACGGGGGGGCTATCATACGAGCAGTACTTC. Protein: CASSLTGGLSYEQYF.

The chain combines TRBV5-5 with TRBJ1-2; no clear D. Germline lookup yields CDR1 SGHKS and CDR2 YYEKEE (reference sequence). V lost 0 bases, J lost 8 bases, and 17 bases lay in between. CDR3 length equals 15 residues. The chain's CDR3 is CASSLGVLANGGYTF. CDR3 DNA: TGTGCCAGCAGCTTGGGAGTTTTGGCCAACGGGGGCTACACCTTC.

This clone showed up just once. The CDR3 DNA reads as TGTGCCACCAGCACTTCTAGACCCACAGATACGCAGTATTTT. Encoded protein: CATSTSRPTDTQYF. V and J are TRBV15 and TRBJ2-3; D gene uncertain. Germline V gene data show CDR1 as LNHNV and CDR2 as YYDKDF (reference sequence). The CDR3 consists of 14 residues. The V end was cut by 4 bases, the J end by 2 bases, with 10 bases between.

The chain is built from TRBV10-1 and TRBJ2-2; 9 nucleotides agree with TRBD2. This CDR3 has 16 residues. The germline V gene encodes CDR1 WNHNN and CDR2 SYGVQD (reference sequence). Trimming at V came to 2 bases and at J to 0 bases, leaving 1 base not matched to a gene. CDR3 sequence: CASSESGGSNTGELFF. The CDR3, as DNA: TGCGCCAGCAGTGAGAGCGGGGGGTCGAACACCGGGGAGCTGTTTTTT.

V is TRBV5-1 and J is TRBJ2-7; 9 nucleotides agree with TRBD1. The CDR3 runs 15 residues. Trimming removed 0 bases from V and 4 bases from J; junction bases left unmatched: 5. Looked up from germline, CDR1 is SGHRS and CDR2 is YFSETQ. The CDR3 coding sequence is TGCGCCAGCAGCTTGGTGGGACAGGGTGCGTACGAGCAGTACTTC. As protein: CASSLVGQGAYEQYF.

The chain joins TRBV5-1 to TRBJ1-3; D uncertain. The CDR3 has 16 residues. Per the germline V gene, CDR1 is SGHRS and CDR2 is YFSETQ. V was cut by 0 bases and J by 0 bases, with 10 bases left in between. The CDR3 sequence: CASSLGGTFSGNTIYF. CDR3 DNA sequence: TGCGCCAGCAGCTTGGGCGGCACCTTCTCTGGAAACACCATATATTTT. The whole variable domain, filled in from reference TRBV5-1 and TRBJ1-3, reads KAGVTQTPRYLIKTRGQQVTLSCSPISGHRSVSWYQQTPGQGLQFLFEYFSETQRNKGNFPGRFSGRQFSNSRSEMNVSTLELGDSALYLCASSLGGTFSGNTIYFGEGSWLTVV.

The genes are TRBV9 and TRBJ1-5; TRBD1 is a possible D gene (5 bases). The germline V gene encodes CDR1 SGDLS and CDR2 YYNGEE. V lost 10 bases to trimming and J lost 6 bases, with 17 bases between them. The CDR3 is 13 residues long. CDR3 loop: CASGGAGIQPQHF. For the CDR3, the DNA is TGTGCCTCGGGCGGGGCTGGTATTCAGCCCCAGCATTTT.

This clone was seen a few times. The chain joins TRBV7-8 to TRBJ1-3; tentatively, D is TRBD1 (5 bases). V lost 1 base to trimming and J lost 4 bases, with 8 bases between them. CDR3 length: 14 residues. In germline, CDR1 is SGHVS, CDR2 FQNEAQ. The chain's CDR3 is CASSLGRQGNTIYF. The CDR3 DNA follows: TGTGCCAGCAGCTTAGGGAGACAGGGAAACACCATATATTTT.

J is TRBJ2-2 and V is TRBV9; TRBD2 matches at 11 bases. Losses at the gene ends were 2 bases for V and 3 bases for J; bases not matched to a gene: 3. This CDR3 contains 16 residues. Germline V gives CDR1 SGDLS, CDR2 YYNGEE. This CDR3 reads CASSVSGGADTGELFF. As DNA, the CDR3 is TGTGCCAGCAGCGTTAGCGGGGGGGCGGACACCGGGGAGCTGTTTTTT.

The chain couples TRBV20-1 to TRBJ2-7; D gene uncertain. Germline values: CDR1 DFQATT, CDR2 SNEGSKA (reference sequence). This CDR3 has 13 residues. The germline V and J ends were trimmed by 3 bases and 2 bases, with 11 bases remaining between them. CDR3 residues: CSASTVAPYEQYF. DNA for the CDR3: TGCAGTGCTAGTACAGTTGCCCCCTACGAGCAGTACTTC.

V is TRBV6-5 and J is TRBJ2-2; D is uncertain. The CDR3 runs to 13 residues. The V gene lost 3 bases and the J gene lost 2 bases, with 4 bases spanning the gap. In germline, CDR1 is MNHEY, CDR2 SVGAGI. The CDR3 loop is CASSYQNTGELFF. CDR3 nucleotide sequence: TGTGCCAGCAGTTATCAAAACACCGGGGAGCTGTTTTTT.

The V call is TRBV7-2, the J call TRBJ2-5; maybe TRBD2 (6 bases). The germline CDR1 and CDR2 sequences are SGHTA and FQGNSA. The CDR3 covers 14 residues. With 5 bases removed from V and 3 bases from J, the gap between germline ends came to 13 bases. CDR3 region: CASSPGGVKETQYF. In nucleotides, the CDR3 is TGTGCCAGCAGCCCCGGGGGTGTTAAAGAGACCCAGTACTTC.